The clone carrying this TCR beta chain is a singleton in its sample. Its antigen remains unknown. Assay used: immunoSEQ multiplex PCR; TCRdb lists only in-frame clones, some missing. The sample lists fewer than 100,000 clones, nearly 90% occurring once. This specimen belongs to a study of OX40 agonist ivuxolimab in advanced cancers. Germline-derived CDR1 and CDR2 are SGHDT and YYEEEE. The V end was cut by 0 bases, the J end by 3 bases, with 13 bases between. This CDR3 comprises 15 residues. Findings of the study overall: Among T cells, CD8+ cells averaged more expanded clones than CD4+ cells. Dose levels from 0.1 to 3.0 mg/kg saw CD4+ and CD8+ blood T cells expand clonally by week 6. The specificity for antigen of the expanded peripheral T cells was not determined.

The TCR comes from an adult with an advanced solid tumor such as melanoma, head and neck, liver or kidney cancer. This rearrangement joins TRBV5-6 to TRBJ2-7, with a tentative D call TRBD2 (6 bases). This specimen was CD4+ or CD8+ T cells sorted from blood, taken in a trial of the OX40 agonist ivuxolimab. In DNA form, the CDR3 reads TGTGCCAGCAGCTTGGCGGGTCTGGGGGGCTACGAGCAGTACTTC. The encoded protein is CASSLAGLGGYEQYF.